The 18 T cell receptor beta chains given below trace back to one sample, sequenced in a study of human T cells and chemical hapten exposure. As to time point: healthy volunteer bleed at 2 weeks. Unfractionated whole blood was the source from which total RNA was extracted. MiXCR, applied by TCRdb to the RACE reads, yields one record per CDR3 protein. The repertoire consists of approximately 97,000 distinct CDR3 sequences, with roughly 8.5% occurring once and the leading ten covering 2.9%. The sample comprised whole blood. The source is a female donor in good health. Some clones in this sample may be carry-over from other donors' samples.

The chain has TRBV7-9 and TRBJ2-7; 13 bases agree with TRBD2. In germline, CDR1 is SEHNR, CDR2 FQNEAQ (reference sequence). V was pared by 4 bases and J by 0 bases, with 0 bases of the junction left unmatched. The CDR3 is 15 amino acids. This CDR3 reads CASSWTSGSSYEQYF. CDR3 DNA sequence: TGTGCCAGCAGCTGGACTAGCGGGAGCTCCTACGAGCAGTACTTC.

The V call is TRBV27, the J call TRBJ2-3; D is unresolved. Trimming removed 3 bases at V and 5 bases at J, with 3 bases between. CDR1 and CDR2 from the germline V gene are MNHEY and SMNVEV (reference sequence). The CDR3 has 11 residues. CDR3 sequence: CASSFGDTQYF. CDR3 sequence (DNA): TGTGCCAGCAGTTTCGGAGATACGCAGTATTTT.

This clonotype was seen a handful of times. This rearrangement joins TRBV28 to TRBJ1-1; no clear D gene. This CDR3 is built from 13 residues. Trimming cost V 3 bases and J 4 bases, with 9 bases left between them. The germline gives CDR1 MDHEN, CDR2 SYDVKM. The DNA of the CDR3 is TGTGCCAGCAGTTTGACGTGGGCCACTGAAGCTTTCTTT. Amino acids: CASSLTWATEAFF.

In its sample, this clonotype was seen a few times. The chain recombines TRBV20-1 with TRBJ1-1; 11 bases fit TRBD1. The CDR3 is made up of 14 amino acids. Per the germline V gene, CDR1 is DFQATT and CDR2 is SNEGSKA (reference sequence). Trimming cost V 0 bases and J 4 bases; bases outside gene matches: 1. The chain's CDR3 is CSARDGTGGTEAFF. CDR3 nucleotide sequence: TGCAGTGCTAGAGACGGGACAGGGGGCACTGAAGCTTTCTTT.

The chain joins TRBV29-1 to TRBJ2-7; D is tentatively TRBD1 or TRBD2 (5 bases each). V was trimmed by 2 bases and J by 6 bases, leaving 14 bases between them. The CDR3 spans 13 residues. Per the germline V gene, CDR1 is SQVTM and CDR2 is ANQGSEA. The CDR3, as DNA: TGCAGCGTTGAATTACTAGGGGCGGCCGAGCAGTACTTC. It translates to CSVELLGAAEQYF.

The chain links TRBV3-1 to TRBJ1-4, with a tentative D call TRBD1 (5 bases). The germline gives CDR1 LGHDT, CDR2 YNNKEL (reference sequence). Trimming removed 0 bases at V and 8 bases at J, with 16 bases between. The CDR3 has 16 residues. The CDR3 protein is CASSQDLGQGREKLFF. Written as DNA, the CDR3 is TGTGCCAGCAGCCAAGATCTCGGGCAGGGTCGGGAAAAACTGTTTTTT.

The rearrangement uses TRBV20-1 and TRBJ2-3, with no clear D. V gave up 4 bases and J gave up 0 bases, with 14 bases separating them. CDR3 length equals 15 residues. The germline CDR1 and CDR2 sequences are DFQATT and SNEGSKA (reference sequence). DNA of the CDR3: TGCAGTGCTACCCTATTCGCGGCTAGCACAGATACGCAGTATTTT. Amino acid sequence: CSATLFAASTDTQYF.

This clonotype was recorded at least ten times. V is TRBV6-1 and J is TRBJ2-3, with D possibly TRBD2 on 5 matching bases. Germline V gene data show CDR1 as MNHNS and CDR2 as SASEGT. This CDR3 spans 16 amino acids. V was trimmed by 3 bases and J by 1 base, leaving 14 bases between them. For the CDR3, the DNA is TGTGCCAGCAGTGAGGAGAGGGAGTTAGGCACAGATACGCAGTATTTT. Its translation: CASSEERELGTDTQYF.

This clonotype was counted a few times. V is TRBV20-1 and J is TRBJ1-1; 8 nucleotides line up with TRBD1. The germline gives CDR1 DFQATT, CDR2 SNEGSKA (reference sequence). The CDR3 covers 13 residues. V shed 4 bases, J shed 4 bases, and the junction held 5 bases outside the gene matches. The CDR3 DNA sequence: TGCAGTGCTATTTCGGACAGGGTCACTGAAGCTTTCTTT. Residues: CSAISDRVTEAFF.

The sample holds many counts of this clonotype. The chain combines TRBV18 with TRBJ2-6; 14 bases fit TRBD2. The V gene end was trimmed by 2 bases and the J gene end by 0 bases; junction bases not matched to a gene: 0. Germline V gene lookup returns CDR1 KGHSH and CDR2 LQKENI. This CDR3 has 18 amino acids. The CDR3 region has the DNA TGTGCCAGCTCACCAGGGACTAGCGGGAGCTCTGGGGCCAACGTCCTGACTTTC. Its translation is CASSPGTSGSSGANVLTF. The variable domain in full, completed from reference TRBV18 and TRBJ2-6, reads NAGVMQNPRHLVRRRGQEARLRCSPMKGHSHVYWYRQLPEEGLKFMVYLQKENIIDESGMPKERFSAEFPKEGPSILRIQQVVRGDSAAYFCASSPGTSGSSGANVLTFGAGSRLTVL.

V usage is TRBV14 and J usage is TRBJ1-2; a possible D gene is TRBD1 (6 bases). The V end was cut by 1 base, the J end by 2 bases, with 11 bases between. The CDR3 sequence is 15 residues long. CDR1 SGHDN and CDR2 FVKESK come from the germline V gene. Here the CDR3 reads CASSQALGQNYGYTF. CDR3 DNA sequence: TGTGCCAGCAGCCAAGCCTTGGGACAAAACTATGGCTACACCTTC.

The rearrangement uses TRBV7-9 and TRBJ2-3; D call uncertain. Trimming took off 3 bases at V and 6 bases at J, with 7 bases between the two ends. The CDR3 extends over 12 amino acids. From germline, CDR1 is SEHNR and CDR2 FQNEAQ (reference sequence). The CDR3 protein is CASSLMSDTQYF. The CDR3 bases are TGTGCCAGCAGCTTGATGAGCGATACGCAGTATTTT.

This clonotype was picked up many times. This rearrangement joins TRBV28 to TRBJ1-3; a possible D gene is TRBD1 (6 bases). V was clipped by 7 bases and J by 4 bases, with 23 bases between them. Germline-derived CDR1 and CDR2 are MDHEN and SYDVKM. The CDR3 is made up of 17 amino acids. The DNA for the CDR3 is TGTGCCAGCACCCATGATGGGACAAGTGAATCAGGAAACACCATATATTTT. Encoded protein: CASTHDGTSESGNTIYF.

The chain uses TRBV29-1 and TRBJ1-2, with TRBD1 matching 7 bases. The CDR3 totals 12 residues. Germline V gives CDR1 SQVTM, CDR2 ANQGSEA. V trimming: 4 bases; J trimming: 4 bases; junction bases outside the gene matches: 3. CDR3: CSVGDRSYGYTF. The CDR3 DNA is TGCAGCGTTGGGGACAGAAGCTATGGCTACACCTTC.

This clonotype was seen only a few times. The chain employs TRBV20-1 and TRBJ2-7, with 7 positions matching TRBD2. This CDR3 is built from 15 residues. Germline CDR1 reads DFQATT; CDR2 reads SNEGSKA (reference sequence). The V segment lost 0 bases and the J segment 7 bases; nucleotides outside the gene matches: 12. CDR3 protein: CSAREFGGGFWEQYF. As DNA, the CDR3 is TGCAGTGCTAGAGAATTCGGGGGAGGGTTTTGGGAGCAGTACTTC.

This clonotype was recorded a few times. This chain uses TRBV9 with TRBJ2-1; TRBD2 matches 9 bases. The germline CDR1 and CDR2 sequences are SGDLS and YYNGEE. This CDR3 region has 14 residues. After removal of 6 bases from V and 4 bases from J, the junction contained 5 bases not matched to a gene. This chain's CDR3 is CASNAGGGYNEQFF. CDR3 nucleotide sequence: TGTGCCAGCAACGCGGGAGGGGGGTACAATGAGCAGTTCTTC.

At least ten counts were recorded for this clonotype. The V gene is TRBV9, the J gene TRBJ2-3, with 14 bases matching TRBD2. The V and J ends lost 4 bases and 3 bases, in that order; junction bases with no gene match: 7. Germline CDR1 SGDLS, CDR2 YYNGEE. The CDR3 is 17 residues long. CDR3 in amino acids: CASSPGLAGELTDTQYF. The DNA of the CDR3 is TGTGCCAGCAGCCCGGGACTAGCGGGAGAGTTGACAGATACGCAGTATTTT.

This chain links TRBV27 with TRBJ1-5; D is possibly TRBD1 (6 bases). The CDR3 covers 16 residues. The V and J ends lost 2 bases and 0 bases respectively, with 11 bases between them. Germline V gene lookup returns CDR1 MNHEY and CDR2 SMNVEV (reference sequence). The CDR3 sequence: CASSLLGGSSNQPQHF. The CDR3 DNA reads as TGTGCCAGCAGTTTACTAGGGGGTTCTAGCAATCAGCCCCAGCATTTT.